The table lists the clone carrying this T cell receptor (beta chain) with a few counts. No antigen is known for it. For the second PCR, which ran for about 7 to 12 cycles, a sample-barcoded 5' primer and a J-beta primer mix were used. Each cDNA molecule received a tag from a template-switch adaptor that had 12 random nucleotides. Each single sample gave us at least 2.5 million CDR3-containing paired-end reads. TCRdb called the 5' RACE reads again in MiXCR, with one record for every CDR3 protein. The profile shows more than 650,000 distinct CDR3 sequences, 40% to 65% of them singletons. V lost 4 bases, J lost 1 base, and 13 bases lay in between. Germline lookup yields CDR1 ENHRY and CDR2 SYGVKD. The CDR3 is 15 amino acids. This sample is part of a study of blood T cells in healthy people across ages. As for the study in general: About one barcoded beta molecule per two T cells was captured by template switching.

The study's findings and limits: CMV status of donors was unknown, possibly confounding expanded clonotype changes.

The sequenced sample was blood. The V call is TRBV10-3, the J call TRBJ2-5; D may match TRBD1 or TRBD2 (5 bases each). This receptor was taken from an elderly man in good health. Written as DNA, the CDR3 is TGTGCCATCAGTGTCGCCGGGACCGGCCAAGAGACCCAGTACTTC. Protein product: CAISVAGTGQETQYF.